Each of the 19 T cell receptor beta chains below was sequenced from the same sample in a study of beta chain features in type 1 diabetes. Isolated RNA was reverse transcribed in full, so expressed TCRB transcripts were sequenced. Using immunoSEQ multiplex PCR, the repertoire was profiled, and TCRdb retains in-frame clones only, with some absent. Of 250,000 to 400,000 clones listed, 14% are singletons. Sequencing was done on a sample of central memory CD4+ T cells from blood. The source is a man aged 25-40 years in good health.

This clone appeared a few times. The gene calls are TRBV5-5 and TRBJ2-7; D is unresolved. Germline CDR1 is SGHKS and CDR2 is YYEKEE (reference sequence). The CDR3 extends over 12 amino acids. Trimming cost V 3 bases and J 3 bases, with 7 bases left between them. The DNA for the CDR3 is TGTGCCAGCAGCTCCTCGGGCTACGAGCAGTACTTC. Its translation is CASSSSGYEQYF.

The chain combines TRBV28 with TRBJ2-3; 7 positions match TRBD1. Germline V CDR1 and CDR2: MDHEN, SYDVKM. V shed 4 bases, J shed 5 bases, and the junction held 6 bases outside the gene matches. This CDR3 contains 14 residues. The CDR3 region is CASSSGTVLDTQYF. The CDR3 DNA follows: TGTGCCAGCAGTTCCGGGACAGTCCTAGATACGCAGTATTTT. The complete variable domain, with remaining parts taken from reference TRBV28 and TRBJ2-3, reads DVKVTQSSRYLVKRTGEKVFLECVQDMDHENMFWYRQDPGLGLRLIYFSYDVKMKEKGDIPEGYSVSREKKERFSLILESASTNQTSMYLCASSSGTVLDTQYFGPGTRLTVL.

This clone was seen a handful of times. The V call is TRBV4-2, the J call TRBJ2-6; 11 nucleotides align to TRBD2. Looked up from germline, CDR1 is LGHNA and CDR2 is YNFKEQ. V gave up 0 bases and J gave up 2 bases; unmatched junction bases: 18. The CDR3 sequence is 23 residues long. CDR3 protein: CASSQEGPLAGGPLGTGANVLTF. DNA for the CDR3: TGTGCCAGCAGCCAAGAAGGGCCATTAGCGGGAGGGCCCCTAGGAACTGGGGCCAACGTCCTGACTTTC.

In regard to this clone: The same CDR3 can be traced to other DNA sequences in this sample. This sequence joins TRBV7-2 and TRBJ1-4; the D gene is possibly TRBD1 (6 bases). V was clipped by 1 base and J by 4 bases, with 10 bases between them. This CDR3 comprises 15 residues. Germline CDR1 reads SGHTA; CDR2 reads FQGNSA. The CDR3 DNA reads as TGTGCCAGCAGCTTAGTGCGGACAGTTAATGAAAAACTGTTTTTT. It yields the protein CASSLVRTVNEKLFF.

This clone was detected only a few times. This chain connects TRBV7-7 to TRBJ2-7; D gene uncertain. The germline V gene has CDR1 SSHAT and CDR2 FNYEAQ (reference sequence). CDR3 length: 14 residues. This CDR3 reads CASSLPGLQDGQYV. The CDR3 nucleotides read TGTGCTAGCAGCCTCCCGGGCCTTCAGGACGGGCAGTACGTC.

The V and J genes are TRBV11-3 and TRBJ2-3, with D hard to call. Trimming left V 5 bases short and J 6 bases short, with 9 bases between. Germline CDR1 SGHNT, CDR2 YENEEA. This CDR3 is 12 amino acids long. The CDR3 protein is CASSLSRDTQYF. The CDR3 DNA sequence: TGTGCCAGCAGCCTTTCTCGGGATACGCAGTATTTT.

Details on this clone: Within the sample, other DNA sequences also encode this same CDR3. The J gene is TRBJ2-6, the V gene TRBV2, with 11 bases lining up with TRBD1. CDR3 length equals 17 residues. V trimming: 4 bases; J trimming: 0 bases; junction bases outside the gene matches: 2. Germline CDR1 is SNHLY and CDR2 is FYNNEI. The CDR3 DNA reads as TGTGCCAGCAGTGGGGGGACAGGGGGCTCTGGGGCCAACGTCCTGACTTTC. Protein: CASSGGTGGSGANVLTF.

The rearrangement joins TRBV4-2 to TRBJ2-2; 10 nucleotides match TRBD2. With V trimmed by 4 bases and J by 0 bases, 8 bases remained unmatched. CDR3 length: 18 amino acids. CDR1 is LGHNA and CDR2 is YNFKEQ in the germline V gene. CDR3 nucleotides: TGTGCCAGCAGCCGGGACTTAGCGGGGGGCGCGAACACCGGGGAGCTGTTTTTT. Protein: CASSRDLAGGANTGELFF.

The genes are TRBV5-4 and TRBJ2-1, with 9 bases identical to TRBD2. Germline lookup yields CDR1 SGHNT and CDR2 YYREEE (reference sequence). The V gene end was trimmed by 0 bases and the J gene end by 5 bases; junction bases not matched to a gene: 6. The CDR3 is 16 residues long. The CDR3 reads CASSLDFSGGHNEQFF. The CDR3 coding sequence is TGTGCCAGCAGCTTGGATTTTAGCGGGGGCCACAATGAGCAGTTCTTC.

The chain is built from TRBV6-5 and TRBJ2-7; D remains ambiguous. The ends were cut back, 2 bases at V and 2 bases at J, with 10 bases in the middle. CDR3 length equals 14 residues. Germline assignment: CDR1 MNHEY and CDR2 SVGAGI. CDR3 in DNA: TGTGCCAGCAGTTACGTTCCAGAAACCTACGAGCAGTACTTC. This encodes CASSYVPETYEQYF.

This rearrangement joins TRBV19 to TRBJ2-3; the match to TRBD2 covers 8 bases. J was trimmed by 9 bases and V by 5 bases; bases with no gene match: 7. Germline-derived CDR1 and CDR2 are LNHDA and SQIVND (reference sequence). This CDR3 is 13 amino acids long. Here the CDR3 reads CASSAGGEGTQYF. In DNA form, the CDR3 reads TGTGCCAGTAGTGCGGGAGGAGAGGGGACGCAGTATTTT.

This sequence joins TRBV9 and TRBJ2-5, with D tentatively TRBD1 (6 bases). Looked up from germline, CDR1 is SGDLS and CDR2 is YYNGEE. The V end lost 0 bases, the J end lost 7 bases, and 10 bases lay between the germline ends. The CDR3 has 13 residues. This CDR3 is CASSVEQGRTQYF. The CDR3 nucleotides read TGTGCCAGCAGCGTAGAGCAGGGGCGGACCCAGTACTTC.

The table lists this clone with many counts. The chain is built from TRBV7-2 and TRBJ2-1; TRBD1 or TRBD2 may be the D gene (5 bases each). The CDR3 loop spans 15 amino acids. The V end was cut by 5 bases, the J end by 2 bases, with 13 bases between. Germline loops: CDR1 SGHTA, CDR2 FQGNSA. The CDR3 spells CASSTGTTTYNEQFF. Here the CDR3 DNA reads TGTGCCAGCAGCACCGGGACGACGACCTACAATGAGCAGTTCTTC.

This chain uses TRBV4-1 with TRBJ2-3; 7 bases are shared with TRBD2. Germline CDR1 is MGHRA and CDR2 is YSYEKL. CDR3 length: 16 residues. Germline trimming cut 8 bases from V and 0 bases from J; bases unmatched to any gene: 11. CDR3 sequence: CASSRGERSSTDTQYF. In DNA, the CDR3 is TGCGCCAGCTCCCGGGGGGAGCGGTCTAGCACAGATACGCAGTATTTT.

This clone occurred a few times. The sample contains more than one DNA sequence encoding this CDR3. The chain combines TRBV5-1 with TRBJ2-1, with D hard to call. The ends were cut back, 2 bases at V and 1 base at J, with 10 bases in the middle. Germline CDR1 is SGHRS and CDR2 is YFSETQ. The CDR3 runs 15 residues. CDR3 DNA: TGCGCCAGCAGCTTTCAAAGAAGTTCCTACAATGAGCAGTTCTTC. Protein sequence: CASSFQRSSYNEQFF. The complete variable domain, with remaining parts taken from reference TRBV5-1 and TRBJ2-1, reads KAGVTQTPRYLIKTRGQQVTLSCSPISGHRSVSWYQQTPGQGLQFLFEYFSETQRNKGNFPGRFSGRQFSNSRSEMNVSTLELGDSALYLCASSFQRSSYNEQFFGPGTRLTVL.

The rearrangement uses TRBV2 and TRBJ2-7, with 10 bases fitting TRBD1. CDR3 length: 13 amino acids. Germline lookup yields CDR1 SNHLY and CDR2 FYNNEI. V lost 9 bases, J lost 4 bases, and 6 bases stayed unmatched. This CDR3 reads CARGTGDVYEQYF. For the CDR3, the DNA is TGTGCCAGGGGGACAGGGGATGTGTACGAGCAGTACTTC. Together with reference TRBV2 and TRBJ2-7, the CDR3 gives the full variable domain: EPEVTQTPSHQVTQMGQEVILRCVPISNHLYFYWYRQILGQKVEFLVSFYNNEISEKSEIFDDQFSVERPDGSNFTLKIRSTKLEDSAMYFCARGTGDVYEQYFGPGTRLTVT.

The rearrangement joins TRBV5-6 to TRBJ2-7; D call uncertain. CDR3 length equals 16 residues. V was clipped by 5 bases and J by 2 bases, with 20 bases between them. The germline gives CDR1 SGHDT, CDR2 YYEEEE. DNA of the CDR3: TGTGCCAGCAGATTGCGAGACTGGGCGAGCGCCTACGAGCAGTACGTC. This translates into CASRLRDWASAYEQYV.

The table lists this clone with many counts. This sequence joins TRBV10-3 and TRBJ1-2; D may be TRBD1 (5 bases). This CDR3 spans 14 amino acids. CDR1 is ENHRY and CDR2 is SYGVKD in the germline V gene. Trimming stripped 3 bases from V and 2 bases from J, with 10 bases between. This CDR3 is CAISDGAGNYGYTF. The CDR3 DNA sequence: TGTGCCATCAGTGATGGGGCAGGGAACTATGGCTACACCTTC.

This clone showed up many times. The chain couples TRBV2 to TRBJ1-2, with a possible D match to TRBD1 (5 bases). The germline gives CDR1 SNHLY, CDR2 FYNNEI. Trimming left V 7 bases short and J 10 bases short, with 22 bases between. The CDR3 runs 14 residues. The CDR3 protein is CASKETTGPRDYTF. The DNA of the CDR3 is TGTGCCAGCAAAGAGACGACGGGACCCCGTGACTACACCTTC.